The 5 T cell receptor beta chains presented below share a single source sample, sequenced in a study of CDR3 diversity in severe acne. Each CDR3 protein is one row after TCRdb ran MiXCR on the PCR reads. The sample contains about 100,000 distinct CDR3 sequences, about half of which appear only once. The sample consisted of blood. The receptors derive from a male donor with acne.

This clonotype was found many times. The rearrangement joins TRBV6-6 to TRBJ2-3; 8 bases fit TRBD1. V shed 4 bases, J shed 3 bases, and the junction held 6 bases outside the gene matches. In germline, CDR1 is MNHNY, CDR2 SVGAGI (reference sequence). The CDR3 consists of 15 residues. In DNA, the CDR3 is TGTGCCAGCAGTTCGTTCCAGGGGGCAACAGATACGCAGTATTTT. Translated: CASSSFQGATDTQYF.

This clonotype was seen just once. The chain uses TRBV6-6 and TRBJ2-7; D assignment may be TRBD1 or TRBD2 (5 bases each). The CDR3 totals 10 residues. With 5 bases removed from V and 8 bases from J, the gap between germline ends came to 7 bases. Germline V gene sequence: CDR1 MNHNY, CDR2 SVGAGI (reference sequence). CDR3 region: CASSGGQQYF. CDR3 DNA: TGTGCCAGCAGTGGGGGACAGCAGTACTTC.

This clonotype was detected many times. The genes are TRBV6-4 and TRBJ2-7; D possibly corresponds to TRBD1 (6 bases). V lost 7 bases and J 9 bases, leaving 22 bases between the germline ends. The CDR3 runs 14 residues. Per germline, CDR1 MRHNA and CDR2 SNTAGT. The CDR3: CASKGQDPGAVQYV. CDR3 bases: TGTGCCAGCAAGGGCCAGGACCCAGGGGCTGTGCAGTACGTC.

The V call is TRBV25-1, the J call TRBJ2-2; either TRBD1 or TRBD2 may supply D (5 bases each). Trimming removed 6 bases at V and 2 bases at J, with 13 bases between. The germline gives CDR1 MGHDK, CDR2 SYGVNS. This CDR3 comprises 15 residues. The CDR3 DNA reads as TGTGCCAGCAGAGAGGGGACCTCAAACACCGGGGAGCTGTTTTTT. Its translation: CASREGTSNTGELFF.

This chain links TRBV25-1 with TRBJ1-4, with 7 nucleotides matching TRBD1. The CDR3 totals 16 residues. Germline CDR1 MGHDK, CDR2 SYGVNS. V was clipped by 4 bases and J by 7 bases; unmatched bases: 12. The CDR3 coding sequence is TGTGCCAGCAGTGGCTTAGTGGGACAGCGGGGTGAAAAACTGTTTTTT. Its protein product is CASSGLVGQRGEKLFF.